What follows are 19 T cell receptor beta chains derived from one specimen sequenced in a study of blood T cell repertoires in COVID-19. Assay used: immunoSEQ multiplex PCR; TCRdb lists only in-frame clones, some missing. The table includes tens of thousands of clones, roughly 82% detected once. Sequenced input: peripheral blood. Receptors were obtained from a woman aged 80 or over with active or convalescent COVID-19.

The chain combines TRBV19 with TRBJ1-2; D perhaps matches TRBD1 (6 bases). CDR3 length equals 12 residues. V was shortened by 6 bases and J by 4 bases, with 9 bases between the two germline ends. From germline, CDR1 is LNHDA and CDR2 SQIVND (reference sequence). The CDR3 coding sequence is TGTGCCAGTAGAGGCAGGGGCTATGGCTACACCTTC. This gives the protein CASRGRGYGYTF.

The chain joins TRBV6-5 to TRBJ1-6, with no clear D. The V and J ends lost 5 bases and 6 bases respectively, with 14 bases between them. CDR1 and CDR2 (germline): MNHEY, SVGAGI. CDR3 length: 15 amino acids. CDR3 amino acids: CASSRQNRRNSPLHF. As DNA, the CDR3 is TGTGCCAGCAGTCGTCAGAATCGCCGTAATTCACCCCTCCACTTT.

In its sample, this clone was seen a few times. The chain links TRBV9 to TRBJ2-7; tentatively, D is TRBD1 (6 bases). V shed 3 bases and J shed 2 bases, with 9 bases lying between them. Per germline, CDR1 SGDLS and CDR2 YYNGEE. The CDR3 totals 13 residues. CDR3 region: CASSADSTYEQYF. The CDR3 nucleotides are TGTGCCAGCAGCGCGGACAGTACCTACGAGCAGTACTTC. The full variable domain, rest sourced from reference TRBV9 and TRBJ2-7, is DSGVTQTPKHLITATGQRVTLRCSPRSGDLSVYWYQQSLDQGLQFLIQYYNGEERAKGNILERFSAQQFPDLHSELNLSSLELGDSALYFCASSADSTYEQYFGPGTRLTVT.

The chain uses TRBV10-1 and TRBJ1-6; D not resolved. V lost 4 bases to trimming and J lost 7 bases, with 8 bases between them. CDR1 is WNHNN and CDR2 is SYGVQD in the germline V gene (reference sequence). The CDR3 loop spans 13 amino acids. CDR3 sequence (DNA): TGCGCCAGCAGTGCTACAGCAAATTCACCCCTCCACTTT. This translates into CASSATANSPLHF.

The rearrangement uses TRBV5-1 and TRBJ1-2; D is possibly TRBD1 (6 bases). This CDR3 contains 14 residues. The V and J ends lost 7 bases and 7 bases respectively, with 20 bases between them. Germline assignment: CDR1 SGHRS and CDR2 YFSETQ. CDR3 DNA: TGCGCCAGCGATAAGGGGGACCTAGGGGGTGGCTACACCTTC. Translating it yields CASDKGDLGGGYTF. The variable domain in full, with the rest retrieved from reference TRBV5-1 and TRBJ1-2, is KAGVTQTPRYLIKTRGQQVTLSCSPISGHRSVSWYQQTPGQGLQFLFEYFSETQRNKGNFPGRFSGRQFSNSRSEMNVSTLELGDSALYLCASDKGDLGGGYTFGSGTRLTVV.

The chain is built from TRBV6-2 or TRBV6-3 and TRBJ2-1; 8 nucleotides agree with TRBD2. CDR1 MNHEY and CDR2 SVGEGT come from the germline V gene. The V gene end was trimmed by 5 bases and the J gene end by 3 bases; junction bases not matched to a gene: 6. The CDR3 sequence is 15 residues long. The CDR3 sequence: CASSRTSFSYNEQFF. Here the CDR3 DNA reads TGTGCCAGCAGTCGGACTAGCTTTAGCTACAATGAGCAGTTCTTC.

The chain is built from TRBV19 and TRBJ2-1; unclear D gene. CDR3 size: 12 residues. Trimming took 9 bases from V and 9 from J, leaving 15 bases between them. In germline, CDR1 is LNHDA, CDR2 SQIVND (reference sequence). CDR3 DNA: TGTGCCAGCTCCCCCCCGGAGTCTGAGCAGTTCTTC. This translates into CASSPPESEQFF.

V gene TRBV27 combines with J gene TRBJ2-1; no definite D call. The CDR3 runs to 15 residues. Trimming took 0 bases from V and 10 from J, leaving 16 bases between them. Germline V CDR1 and CDR2: MNHEY, SMNVEV (reference sequence). The CDR3 region is CASSLSTVLSEEQFF. The CDR3 region has the DNA TGTGCCAGCAGTTTATCCACAGTGCTCTCTGAGGAGCAGTTCTTC.

The chain is built from TRBV9 and TRBJ1-1; 10 nucleotides agree with TRBD1. The germline CDR1 and CDR2 sequences are SGDLS and YYNGEE. This CDR3 has 16 residues. The V gene end was trimmed by 4 bases and the J gene end by 5 bases; junction bases not matched to a gene: 11. CDR3 nucleotide sequence: TGTGCCAGCAGCTCCCCGGGACAGGGGTATAGAACTGAAGCTTTCTTT. It yields the protein CASSSPGQGYRTEAFF.

The chain is built from TRBV29-1 and TRBJ2-2; 7 positions match TRBD1. CDR1 and CDR2 from the germline V gene are SQVTM and ANQGSEA. With V trimmed by 7 bases and J by 4 bases, 3 bases remained unmatched. This CDR3 spans 12 amino acids. The DNA of the CDR3 is TGCAGCGGTTACAGGGGCACCGGGGAGCTGTTTTTT. Amino acid sequence: CSGYRGTGELFF.

The sample holds a few counts of this clone. The V and J genes are TRBV30 and TRBJ1-2; unclear D gene. Germline V gene data show CDR1 as GTSNPN and CDR2 as SVGIG (reference sequence). V lost 3 bases to trimming and J lost 6 bases, with 8 bases between them. The CDR3 sequence is 11 residues long. The CDR3 DNA is TGTGCCTGGAGAGAGGGTCATGGCTACACCTTC. This codes for CAWREGHGYTF.

This clone was seen only a few times. This sequence joins TRBV6-1 and TRBJ2-7; D gene ambiguous. The V gene lost 3 bases and the J gene lost 0 bases, with 9 bases spanning the gap. CDR3 length: 14 amino acids. Germline CDR1 is MNHNS and CDR2 is SASEGT. The CDR3 DNA is TGTGCCAGCAGTGAGGCCACCAACTCCTACGAGCAGTACTTC. It specifies CASSEATNSYEQYF.

This clone was observed a handful of times. This chain links TRBV15 with TRBJ2-7, with TRBD1 matching 8 bases. The V gene end was trimmed by 3 bases and the J gene end by 3 bases; junction bases not matched to a gene: 4. The CDR3 contains 14 residues. The V gene's germline CDR1 is LNHNV and CDR2 YYDKDF (reference sequence). The CDR3 nucleotides read TGTGCCACCAGCAGCGCGACAGGGGTCTACGAGCAGTACTTC. It translates to CATSSATGVYEQYF.

This rearrangement joins TRBV6-2 or TRBV6-3 to TRBJ2-1, with D unclear. V dropped 0 bases and J dropped 9 bases, with 12 bases sitting between them. Germline CDR1 reads MNHEY; CDR2 reads SVGEGT. This CDR3 comprises 14 residues. CDR3 nucleotides: TGTGCCAGCAGTTACTCGAGGATGTCGGGTGAGCAGTTCTTC. This encodes CASSYSRMSGEQFF.

V usage is TRBV6-4 and J usage is TRBJ2-1; 7 nucleotides match TRBD2. CDR3 size: 13 residues. Per the germline V gene, CDR1 is MRHNA and CDR2 is SNTAGT. Trimming removed 3 bases from V and 9 bases from J; junction bases left unmatched: 5. CDR3 sequence (DNA): TGTGCCAGCAGTGAGGGGAGGGTTGGTGAGCAGTTCTTC. This gives the protein CASSEGRVGEQFF.

The J gene is TRBJ1-5, the V gene TRBV19, with 7 bases fitting TRBD1. The CDR3 is 13 residues long. Germline V gene lookup returns CDR1 LNHDA and CDR2 SQIVND (reference sequence). The junction had 1 base not matched to a gene; V was cut back by 8 bases and J by 0 bases. CDR3 DNA sequence: TGTGCCAGTCACAGGGGTAGCAATCAGCCCCAGCATTTT. Amino acids: CASHRGSNQPQHF.

This clone was recorded at least ten times. The V gene is TRBV11-3, the J gene TRBJ2-2; D possibly corresponds to TRBD2 (7 bases). The CDR3 runs 16 residues. CDR1 SGHNT and CDR2 YENEEA come from the germline V gene. V was shortened by 6 bases and J by 7 bases, with 21 bases between the two germline ends. DNA for the CDR3: TGTGCCAGCAGTATAGGGGGGGACCTGGCCATCGGGGAGCTGTTTTTT. Protein: CASSIGGDLAIGELFF.

The CDR3 DNA follows: TGTGCCAGCAGCGAGAAGACAGGGCCCAACTATGGCTACACCTTC. This sequence encodes CASSEKTGPNYGYTF. The chain couples TRBV9 to TRBJ1-2, with 7 bases that match TRBD1. Germline lookup yields CDR1 SGDLS and CDR2 YYNGEE. Trimming removed 3 bases from V and 2 bases from J; junction bases left unmatched: 7. This CDR3 comprises 15 residues.

This chain connects TRBV4-3 to TRBJ2-6, with D possibly matching TRBD2 (6 bases). The CDR3 is made up of 15 amino acids. V gave up 4 bases and J gave up 2 bases, with 9 bases separating them. Germline V gives CDR1 LGHNA, CDR2 YSLEER. The CDR3 region is CASSPGGAGANVLTF. The CDR3 DNA sequence: TGCGCCAGCAGCCCGGGCGGGGCTGGGGCCAACGTCCTGACTTTC.